One and the same sample provided the 23 T cell receptor beta chains below, sequenced in a study of technical replicates of blood from several donors. Profiled with immunoSEQ multiplex PCR; TCRdb holds only in-frame clones, not every one. The sample yields some 62,000 clones, around nine tenths seen once. Sequenced input: PBMCs. These TCRs come from a human donor in good health. Some clones in this sample may be carry-over from other donors' samples.

This clone appeared a single time. The CDR3 protein is CASSLRRAGGPPYEQYF. DNA for the CDR3: TGTGCCAGCAGCTTACGGCGCGCGGGAGGGCCCCCCTACGAGCAGTACTTC. V and J are TRBV7-2 and TRBJ2-7; 9 bases line up with TRBD2. Germline V lookup: CDR1 SGHTA, CDR2 FQGNSA. The CDR3 spans 17 residues. With V trimmed by 2 bases and J by 2 bases, 10 bases remained unmatched. Together with reference TRBV7-2 and TRBJ2-7, the CDR3 gives the full variable domain: GAGVSQSPSNKVTEKGKDVELRCDPISGHTALYWYRQSLGQGLEFLIYFQGNSAPDKSGLPSDRFSAERTGGSVSTLTIQRTQQEDSAVYLCASSLRRAGGPPYEQYFGPGTRLTVT.

V is TRBV7-2 and J is TRBJ1-2; 9 bases line up with TRBD1. Per germline, CDR1 SGHTA and CDR2 FQGNSA. The CDR3 contains 16 residues. V shed 4 bases and J 4 bases; nucleotides not matched to a gene: 10. In DNA, the CDR3 is TGTGCCAGCAGCTATTTGGGACAGGGAAACAGCTATGGCTACACCTTC. This encodes CASSYLGQGNSYGYTF.

The chain uses TRBV5-6 and TRBJ2-1; TRBD2 aligns across 7 bases. The V gene end was trimmed by 7 bases and the J gene end by 12 bases; junction bases not matched to a gene: 1. This CDR3 has 9 residues. Germline CDR1 reads SGHDT; CDR2 reads YYEEEE. The CDR3 reads CASGEGQFF. For the CDR3, the DNA is TGTGCCAGCGGGGAGGGGCAGTTCTTC.

This sequence joins TRBV2 and TRBJ2-6; tentative D call: TRBD1 (6 bases). The CDR3 extends over 17 amino acids. CDR1 is SNHLY, CDR2 FYNNEI, per germline. Deletions cut 3 bases from V and 2 bases from J, with 14 bases between. DNA of the CDR3: TGTGCCAGCAGTGACGTACAGGGAGCCACTGGGGCCAACGTCCTGACTTTC. The encoded protein is CASSDVQGATGANVLTF.

This clone has only a few counts. The J gene is TRBJ1-3, the V gene TRBV19; TRBD1 matches 7 bases. CDR1 and CDR2 from the germline V gene are LNHDA and SQIVND (reference sequence). The CDR3 is made up of 16 amino acids. V trimming: 6 bases; J trimming: 0 bases; junction bases outside the gene matches: 8. The CDR3 sequence: CASSLDRVPSGNTIYF. The DNA for the CDR3 is TGTGCCAGTAGCCTCGACAGGGTCCCCTCTGGAAACACCATATATTTT. Drawing the rest from reference TRBV19 and TRBJ1-3, the complete variable domain is DGGITQSPKYLFRKEGQNVTLSCEQNLNHDAMYWYRQDPGQGLRLIYYSQIVNDFQKGDIAEGYSVSREKKESFPLTVTSAQKNPTAFYLCASSLDRVPSGNTIYFGEGSWLTVV.

This chain links TRBV7-9 with TRBJ1-4, with D unresolved. The CDR3 totals 16 residues. V lost 6 bases and J lost 0, with 14 bases in between. CDR1 SEHNR and CDR2 FQNEAQ come from the germline V gene (reference sequence). This CDR3 reads CASSVDVLATNEKLFF. In nucleotides, the CDR3 is TGTGCCAGCAGTGTAGATGTTCTAGCAACTAATGAAAAACTGTTTTTT.

The V call is TRBV6-1, the J call TRBJ2-2; 9 bases align to TRBD2. The CDR3 covers 14 residues. Germline V lookup: CDR1 MNHNS, CDR2 SASEGT. V dropped 6 bases and J dropped 6; count of bases not matched to a gene: 5. The CDR3 protein is CASSVAGEAGELFF. The DNA of the CDR3 is TGTGCCAGCAGCGTAGCGGGAGAGGCCGGGGAGCTGTTTTTT.

The V and J genes are TRBV6-5 and TRBJ1-4; 9 bases line up with TRBD1. This CDR3 is 16 amino acids long. Trimming cost V 2 bases and J 4 bases; bases outside gene matches: 5. From germline, CDR1 is MNHEY and CDR2 SVGAGI. The CDR3 DNA reads as TGTGCCAGCAGTTACGACAGGGGGGACGGTAATGAAAAACTGTTTTTT. Protein: CASSYDRGDGNEKLFF.

V and J are TRBV4-1 and TRBJ2-1, with 8 bases lining up with TRBD2. The CDR3 extends over 16 amino acids. Germline lookup yields CDR1 MGHRA and CDR2 YSYEKL. Trimming cost V 1 base and J 7 bases; bases outside gene matches: 9. The CDR3 DNA reads TGCGCCAGCAGCCAAGCCACGACTAGCGTATGGAATGAGCAGTTCTTC. This gives the protein CASSQATTSVWNEQFF.

The chain is built from TRBV7-2 and TRBJ2-1, with 13 positions matching TRBD2. The V gene's germline CDR1 is SGHTA and CDR2 FQGNSA. V lost 5 bases to trimming and J lost 6 bases; unmatched junction nucleotides: 4. The CDR3 is made up of 15 amino acids. The CDR3 spells CASSILAGGPNEQFF. DNA for the CDR3: TGTGCCAGCAGCATACTAGCGGGAGGGCCCAATGAGCAGTTCTTC.

This chain links TRBV7-2 with TRBJ2-5; 8 bases are shared with TRBD1. Germline CDR1 reads SGHTA; CDR2 reads FQGNSA. CDR3 length equals 14 residues. The J segment lost 5 bases and the V segment lost 4 bases, leaving 6 bases of the junction unmatched. CDR3 loop: CASSSWQGAETQYF. CDR3 bases: TGTGCCAGCAGCTCGTGGCAGGGGGCTGAGACCCAGTACTTC.

This chain joins TRBV6-5 and TRBJ2-5; possibly TRBD2 for D (6 bases). Trimming took 2 bases from V and 5 from J, leaving 18 bases between them. CDR1 is MNHEY and CDR2 is SVGAGI in the germline V gene. The CDR3 sequence is 16 residues long. CDR3 protein: CASSYGLLRGSETQYF. CDR3 coding DNA: TGTGCCAGCAGTTACGGGTTGCTACGGGGGTCGGAGACCCAGTACTTC.

J is TRBJ2-7 and V is TRBV2; 9 bases fit TRBD1. After removal of 6 bases from V and 6 bases from J, the junction contained 6 bases not matched to a gene. The CDR3 sequence is 13 residues long. CDR1 is SNHLY, CDR2 FYNNEI, per germline. In nucleotides, the CDR3 is TGTGCCAGCAGCTGGACAGGGGAGGGCGAGCAGTACTTC. It is translated as CASSWTGEGEQYF.

The chain recombines TRBV2 with TRBJ2-2; 8 nucleotides match TRBD2. The CDR3 is 15 amino acids. CDR1 SNHLY and CDR2 FYNNEI come from the germline V gene. Trimming at V came to 7 bases and at J to 6 bases, leaving 10 bases not matched to a gene. CDR3 region: CASTQLTGGAGELFF. Written as DNA, the CDR3 is TGTGCCAGCACTCAACTTACGGGGGGGGCCGGGGAGCTGTTTTTT.

The rearrangement links TRBV19 to TRBJ1-3; 7 nucleotides agree with TRBD1. The CDR3 loop spans 14 amino acids. J gave up 4 bases and V 7 bases, and 7 bases lay outside the gene matches. CDR1 is LNHDA, CDR2 SQIVND, per germline (reference sequence). Written as DNA, the CDR3 is TGTGCCAGTACTCCGAGGGGGCCCGGAAACACCATATATTTT. Protein product: CASTPRGPGNTIYF.

The chain employs TRBV10-3 and TRBJ1-2; D is ambiguous. The V gene lost 6 bases and the J gene lost 2 bases, with 13 bases spanning the gap. The V gene's germline CDR1 is ENHRY and CDR2 SYGVKD. CDR3 length: 14 amino acids. The CDR3 sequence is CAISAGDTNYGYTF. The CDR3 region has the DNA TGTGCCATCAGCGCAGGTGACACGAACTATGGCTACACCTTC.

The chain combines TRBV7-2 with TRBJ2-2; 8 bases agree with TRBD1. J lost 7 bases, V lost 2 bases, and 12 bases had no gene match. Germline lookup yields CDR1 SGHTA and CDR2 FQGNSA. CDR3 length: 17 amino acids. The CDR3 sequence is CASSLYPSGQGNGELFF. The CDR3 DNA sequence: TGTGCCAGCAGCTTATATCCCTCCGGACAGGGTAACGGGGAGCTGTTTTTT.

V usage is TRBV9 and J usage is TRBJ2-3, with 10 bases that match TRBD2. V dropped 1 base and J dropped 1; count of bases not matched to a gene: 3. The CDR3 contains 16 residues. The germline V gene has CDR1 SGDLS and CDR2 YYNGEE. CDR3 nucleotides: TGTGCCAGCAGCGTATCTCTAGCGGGAGGCACAGATACGCAGTATTTT. Translated: CASSVSLAGGTDTQYF.

The CDR3, as DNA: TGCAGTGCCTCTGACATTTACGAGCAGTACTTC. This encodes CSASDIYEQYF. The rearrangement links TRBV20-1 to TRBJ2-7, with unresolved D. The V and J ends lost 6 bases and 4 bases respectively, with 10 bases between them. Germline values: CDR1 DFQATT, CDR2 SNEGSKA (reference sequence). CDR3 length equals 11 residues.

The genes are TRBV20-1 and TRBJ2-7; TRBD1 might be the D (6 bases). Germline V gene sequence: CDR1 DFQATT, CDR2 SNEGSKA (reference sequence). With 5 bases removed from V and 4 bases from J, the gap between germline ends came to 9 bases. This CDR3 comprises 11 residues. CDR3 in amino acids: CSAFRGYEQYF. Here the CDR3 DNA reads TGCAGTGCTTTCAGGGGATACGAGCAGTACTTC.

The CDR3 DNA follows: TGTGCCAGCAGCTCTTACTTATTCACTGAAGCTTTCTTT. Protein: CASSSYLFTEAFF. This chain links TRBV7-2 with TRBJ1-1; D uncertain. The CDR3 spans 13 residues. Germline CDR1 and CDR2: SGHTA and FQGNSA. V was shortened by 4 bases and J by 4 bases, with 10 bases between the two germline ends.

J is TRBJ1-6 and V is TRBV2, with D perhaps TRBD1 (5 bases). Trimming took off 4 bases at V and 0 bases at J, with 7 bases between the two ends. Germline V CDR1 and CDR2: SNHLY, FYNNEI. The CDR3 is 15 residues long. The CDR3 loop reads CASSGGLSYNSPLHF. CDR3 DNA: TGTGCCAGCAGTGGGGGACTCTCCTATAATTCACCCCTCCACTTT.

This clone was observed once. This chain links TRBV2 with TRBJ1-2; 8 bases line up with TRBD1. The length of the CDR3 is 15 residues. Trimming at V came to 1 base and at J to 6 bases, leaving 7 bases not matched to a gene. CDR1 is SNHLY, CDR2 FYNNEI, per germline. The CDR3 nucleotides read TGTGCCAGCAGTGAAGGTTACGGGACAGGCGATGGCTACACCTTC. It is translated as CASSEGYGTGDGYTF.